This TCR beta chain was captured in a study of a mutant IDH1 vaccine in newly diagnosed glioma. About the study: Patients got their first vaccination 4-6 weeks after radiotherapy alone, or with temozolomide cycles. Week 35 was safety follow-up visit V12; week 47 was end-of-study visit V13. Points from the study as a whole: Researchers report vaccine-induced immune responses in approximately 95% of patients.

A remark on this clone: Its specificity is unknown.

This CDR3 comprises 13 residues. CDR1 and CDR2 from the germline V gene are SGHDN and FVKESK. The V end was cut by 2 bases, the J end by 3 bases, with 8 bases between. Noted time point: week 47, end of study. Doses of 300 ug of mutant IDH1 20-mer peptide were given with topical imiquimod. The table came from immunoSEQ multiplex PCR; TCRdb's copy has only in-frame clones and leaves some out. Of around 50,000 clones in the sample, about 88% were seen once. This sequence joins TRBV14 and TRBJ2-7; a possible D gene is TRBD1 (5 bases). Sequences were derived from PBMCs, sampled from a glioma patient whose treatment included an IDH1 peptide vaccine. This TCR came from a woman in her thirties with glioma. Some clones in this sample may be carry-over from other donors' samples. The CDR3 sequence is CASSQRGSYEQYF. Written as DNA, the CDR3 is TGTGCCAGCAGCCAAAGGGGCAGCTACGAGCAGTACTTC.